Reported below is one TCR beta chain. The time point was: blood 2 weeks post-SBRT. Treatment defined: 15 Gy SBRT to primary tumor, nephrectomy 4 weeks later. The patient's renal cell carcinoma had clear cell pathology. Clones were read by immunoSEQ multiplex PCR, and TCRdb kept only the in-frame ones, dropping some. The repertoire holds tens of thousands of clones, approximately 86% seen once, with around 21% in the top ten. These data come from a study of radiation and T cells in renal cell carcinoma. In the study overall: Nephrectomy followed 15 Gy stereotactic body radiation by 4 weeks.

Trimming took 7 bases from V and 4 from J; bases not matched to a gene: 5. CDR3 length: 14 amino acids. Looked up from germline, CDR1 is MGHRA and CDR2 is YSYEKL. The sample consisted of blood, taken from a patient whose treatment included radiotherapy and nephrectomy. This receptor was obtained from a woman aged 45-65 years with renal cell carcinoma. This chain connects TRBV4-1 to TRBJ1-2, with 11 positions matching TRBD1. CDR3 DNA: TGCGCCAGCACCTGGGACAGGGGGGGCTATGGCTACACCTTC. As protein: CASTWDRGGYGYTF.